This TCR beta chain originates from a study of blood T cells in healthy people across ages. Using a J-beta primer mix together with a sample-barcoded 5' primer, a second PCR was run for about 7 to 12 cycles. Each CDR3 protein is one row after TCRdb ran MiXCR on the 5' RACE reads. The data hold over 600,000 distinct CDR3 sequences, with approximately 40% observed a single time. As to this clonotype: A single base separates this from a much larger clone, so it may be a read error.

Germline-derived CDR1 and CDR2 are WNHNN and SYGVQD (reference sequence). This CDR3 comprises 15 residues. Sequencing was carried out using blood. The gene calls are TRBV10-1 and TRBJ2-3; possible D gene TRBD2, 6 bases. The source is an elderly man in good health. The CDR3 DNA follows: TGCGCCAGCAGTCCGGGACTCGGTTCCACAGATACGCGGTATTTT. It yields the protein CASSPGLGSTDTRYF.